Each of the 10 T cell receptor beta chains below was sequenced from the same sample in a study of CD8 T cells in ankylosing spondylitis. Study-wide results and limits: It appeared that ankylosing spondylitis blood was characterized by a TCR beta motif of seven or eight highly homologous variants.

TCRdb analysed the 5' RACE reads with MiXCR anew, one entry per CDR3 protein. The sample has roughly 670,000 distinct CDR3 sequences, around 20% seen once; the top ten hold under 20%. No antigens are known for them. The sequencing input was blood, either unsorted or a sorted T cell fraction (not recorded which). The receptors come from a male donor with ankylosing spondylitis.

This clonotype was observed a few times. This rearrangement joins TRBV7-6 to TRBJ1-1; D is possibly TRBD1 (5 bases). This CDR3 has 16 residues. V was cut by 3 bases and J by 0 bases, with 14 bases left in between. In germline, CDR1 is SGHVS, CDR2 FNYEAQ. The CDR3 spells CASSFQGLGMNTEAFF. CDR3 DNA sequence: TGTGCCAGCAGCTTCCAGGGATTAGGCATGAACACTGAAGCTTTCTTT.

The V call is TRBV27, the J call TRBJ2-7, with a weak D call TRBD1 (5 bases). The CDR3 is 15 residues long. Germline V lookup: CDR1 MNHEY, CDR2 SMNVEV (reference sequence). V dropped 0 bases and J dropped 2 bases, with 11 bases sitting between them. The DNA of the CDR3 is TGTGCCAGCAGTTTATCGCCCAGGGTAGCCTACGAGCAGTACTTC. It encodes CASSLSPRVAYEQYF.

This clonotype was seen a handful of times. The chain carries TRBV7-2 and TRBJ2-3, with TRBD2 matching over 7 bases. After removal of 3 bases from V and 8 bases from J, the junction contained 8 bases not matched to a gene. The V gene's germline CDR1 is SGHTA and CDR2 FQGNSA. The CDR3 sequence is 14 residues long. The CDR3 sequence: CASSLGLADRTQYF. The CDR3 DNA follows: TGTGCCAGCAGCTTGGGTCTAGCGGATCGTACGCAGTATTTT.

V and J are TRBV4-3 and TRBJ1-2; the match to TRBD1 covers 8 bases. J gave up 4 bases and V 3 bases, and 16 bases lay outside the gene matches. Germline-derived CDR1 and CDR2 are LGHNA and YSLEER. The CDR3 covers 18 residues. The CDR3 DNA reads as TGCGCCAGCAGCCACCTAGGAACTACAGGGGGAGGTGGCTATGGCTACACCTTC. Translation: CASSHLGTTGGGGYGYTF.

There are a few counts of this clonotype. CDR3 region: CASSWEGSQYF. CDR3 DNA: TGTGCCAGCAGTTGGGAGGGGTCCCAGTACTTC. The genes are TRBV12-3 or TRBV12-4 and TRBJ2-5, with 7 bases identical to TRBD2. This CDR3 is built from 11 residues. The junction had 2 bases not matched to a gene; V was cut back by 4 bases and J by 9 bases.

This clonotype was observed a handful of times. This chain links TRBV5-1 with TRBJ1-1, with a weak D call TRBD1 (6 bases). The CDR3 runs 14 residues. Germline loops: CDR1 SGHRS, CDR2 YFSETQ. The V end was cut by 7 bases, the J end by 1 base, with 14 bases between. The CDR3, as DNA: TGCGCCAGCCGCCTCCCGACAGGGAACACTGAAGCTTTCTTT. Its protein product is CASRLPTGNTEAFF.

DNA of the CDR3: TGTGCCAGCAGTACTCAGGGGGGGACCTATAATTCACCCCTCCACTTT. Translated: CASSTQGGTYNSPLHF. The chain links TRBV12-3 or TRBV12-4 to TRBJ1-6, with 7 bases aligning to TRBD1. The CDR3 is 16 amino acids. V trimming: 5 bases; J trimming: 2 bases; junction bases outside the gene matches: 6.

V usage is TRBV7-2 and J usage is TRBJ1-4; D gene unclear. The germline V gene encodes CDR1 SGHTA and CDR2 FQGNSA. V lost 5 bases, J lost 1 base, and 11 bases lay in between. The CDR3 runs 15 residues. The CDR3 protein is CASSPRAGTNEKLFF. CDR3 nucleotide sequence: TGTGCCAGCAGCCCTAGGGCAGGAACTAATGAAAAACTGTTTTTT.

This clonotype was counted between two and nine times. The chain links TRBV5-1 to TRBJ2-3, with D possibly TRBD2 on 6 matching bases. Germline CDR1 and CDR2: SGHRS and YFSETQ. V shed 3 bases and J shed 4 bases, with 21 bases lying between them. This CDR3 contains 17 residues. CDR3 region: CASSSASGGRVADTQYF. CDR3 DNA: TGCGCCAGCAGCTCCGCCAGTGGAGGGAGAGTGGCAGATACGCAGTATTTT.

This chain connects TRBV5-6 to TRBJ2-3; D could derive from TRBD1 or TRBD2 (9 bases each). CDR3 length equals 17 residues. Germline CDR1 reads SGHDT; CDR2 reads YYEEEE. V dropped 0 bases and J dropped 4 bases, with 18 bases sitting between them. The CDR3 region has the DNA TGTGCCAGCAGCTTGGGGCTAGCGGGGACAGGGCCAGATACGCAGTATTTT. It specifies CASSLGLAGTGPDTQYF.